Sequencing of this T cell receptor (beta chain) was carried out in a study of cytomegalovirus exposure and HLA in healthy donors (dated by TCRdb to the late 2010s). As for the study more broadly: An earlier analysis of roughly 610 of the donors reported over 250 Gb of sequence data and 117 million unique TCR beta sequences obtained from some 200 million T cells. An early release covering 550 to 700 HLA-typed donors comprised approximately 300 gigabases of sequencing data and 85 million to 100 million unique TCR sequences. The genetic ancestry cluster associated with self-reported Caucasian donors included 81% of the approximately 430 genotyped donors. The study was designed to test whether signatures of past pathogen exposure could be identified by cataloging public T cell receptors. The study used immunosequencing to profile the T cell repertoires of approximately 690 subjects and linked those repertoires to cytomegalovirus serostatus. Along with the roughly 670-subject first cohort, a separate validation cohort of over a hundred different subjects was used. To predict cytomegalovirus infection status, the study combined high-throughput TCR immunosequencing, statistical association of individual TCRs with disease status, and machine learning. A later analysis re-analyzed previously published TCR beta repertoires from 550 to 700 donors and added high-resolution HLA genotyping to study TCR occurrence patterns. The later analysis used no new phenotypic data to find candidate immune exposures, relying instead on TCR beta sequences and their occurrence across donors. An earlier analysis of several hundred of the donors applied high-throughput TCR beta sequencing to assess whether each TCR beta V gene segment acted as functional or pseudogenic. Donor age, sex, ethnicity and CMV serostatus were compiled together with the repertoire data. Genome-wide SNP genotypes for about three fifths of the 666 donors were used in a later genetic analysis, which treated that subset as a discovery cohort. Every repertoire in the discovery cohort had been generated on one and the same sequencing platform. HLA typing covered class I and class II loci at four-digit resolution. The number of typed donors differed by locus: about 629-630 for A, B, C, DRB1 and DQB1; 522 for DQA1; 606 for DPA1; and around 490 for DPB1. A handful of DR-DQ haplotypes were treated as single units for association and clustering because of strong linkage in the cohort. Among around 400 genotyped donors of the cohort, an average of about 220,000 unique TCR beta nucleotide sequences was sequenced per donor, of which roughly 17% were non-productive. The paper's findings and limits, for the study overall: When HLA alleles, especially DR and DQ, strongly co-occurred, attributing TCR associations to individual alleles was difficult. Because the 87-base-pair reads could not distinguish some IMGT-functional V segments, including TRBV6-2 and TRBV6-3, those segments were excluded. In a later analysis, more than 15,000 TCR beta sequences were associated with specific HLA alleles at a false discovery rate of 0.05. In a later analysis, TCR association rates were found to vary across HLA loci, with the most associated TCRs seen for DRB1 alleles and the fewest for HLA-C alleles. In this cohort, only TCR beta chains were sequenced, and detectable features were limited by the absence of alpha or paired-chain data. The study gave a list of some 150 TCR beta chains associated with cytomegalovirus. In vitro tests confirmed that a few of the cytomegalovirus-associated TCR beta chains recognize cytomegalovirus antigens. In an earlier analysis of approximately 590 of the donors, most TCR beta V segments appeared in productive rearrangements about 87% or about 30% of the time, broadly matching IMGT annotations. The authors suggested that the approach could potentially be generalized to other disease states and immunological phenotypes. Compared with the approximately 720-donor mean, donors in an Asian-associated ancestry cluster had fewer N-insertions in productive TCRs, according to a later genetic analysis. In a later analysis, several top co-occurrence clusters were reported to appear linked to parvovirus B19, influenza, CMV and Epstein-Barr virus. Some 16 rarely observed V segments, including chromosome 9 orphons, were excluded from the earlier analysis of 550 to 700 of the donors because counts were too low. A cluster of highly shared sequence variants was judged likely to be a technical artifact of the sequencing pipeline. Because HLA typing was unavailable for some donors at each locus, only the typed subset was used in association tests. Compared with equally common non-associated chains, HLA-associated TCR beta chains in a later analysis were more clonally expanded and had lower generation probabilities. The classifier was reported to diagnose cytomegalovirus status with high specificity and sensitivity in both the original cohort and the validation cohort. Most TCR sequences were observed very rarely across donors, whereas some public TCRs were present in many individuals. V-gene and J-gene trimming of TCR beta chains was associated with a missense DCLRE1C variant in a later genetic analysis, and the association was replicated in an independent cohort. Correlated functional status among segregating V segments might reflect linkage disequilibrium, but an unknown experimental factor could not be ruled out. A further reported finding was that TCR beta sequences accurately predicted the HLA-A and HLA-B alleles for most subjects in the first cohort. The presence/absence analyses assumed that sequencing depth was roughly uniform across donors, and that assumption may not be true. Immune exposure information for the cohort was limited to CMV serostatus. Most CMV-associated TCR beta chains appeared to be HLA-restricted in a later analysis, and the HLA associations seemed to be driven largely by CMV exposure.

Regarding this clone: The antigen it recognizes is unknown. Base quality data are lacking; no much larger clone is found one base away.

The junction shows trimming of 3 bases on V and 3 bases on J, plus 18 bases between the germline ends. The germline V gene provides CDR1 MDHEN and CDR2 SYDVKM. The CDR3 runs 16 residues from the cysteine to the phenylalanine. Only CDR3 DNA remains: 48 bases, in frame from the first base. In total, around 600 healthy bone marrow donors made up the cohort. At the time of sampling, all cohort members were nominally healthy, though unrecorded immune exposures were likely present. The donor was CMV seropositive and was included in the group of some 290 seropositive cohort members. Every donor gave a peripheral blood sample, and the peripheral blood mononuclear cells from that sample were used for TCR beta sequencing. Genomic DNA extraction from the blood cell samples was performed with the Qiagen DNeasy Blood Extraction Kit. Receptor amplification or capture employed the immunoSEQ multiplex PCR assay. For the multiplex PCR, a mixture combining 60 forward primers for TCR Vbeta segments and 13 reverse primers for TCR Jbeta segments was used. The CDR3 region of rearranged TCR beta genes was amplified from genomic DNA by a multiplex PCR assay. The Illumina HiSeq System was used to sequence the amplified TCR beta libraries as 87-base-pair reads. Under the source paper's analysis protocol: In a later analysis, tens of millions of unique TCR beta chains were counted across the roughly 700 repertoires, and approximately 9.9 million of these chains were shared by at least two donors. A nearest-neighbor algorithm error-corrected the raw reads and collapsed the reads into unique sequences, merging closely related sequences to remove PCR and sequencing errors. CDR3 sequences were aligned to IMGT reference sequences to assign V, D and J gene segments. For a sequence to be retained, at least a six-nucleotide match to both a V gene segment and a J gene segment was required. A rearrangement was called productive if the CDR3 had no stop codons and remained in frame with V and J, and every other rearrangement was called non-productive. Following IMGT convention, CDR3 was defined as the stretch from the second conserved V-encoded cysteine to the conserved J-encoded phenylalanine. The earlier analysis of some 550 of the donors excluded any sequence lacking an unambiguous match to a single V gene segment. In an earlier analysis of a few hundred of the donors, V segments were called functional above 56.7% productive rearrangements and were called segregating when the between-donor standard deviation exceeded 5%. A statistical classification framework was built to diagnose cytomegalovirus status from the catalog of TCR beta chain sequences. In a later analysis, V and J genes were assigned by comparing TCR nucleotide sequences against IMGT/GENE-DB human TR gene sequences. The TCRdist pipeline was used in a later analysis to assign CDR3 sequences and most-parsimonious VDJ recombination scenarios. A later analysis defined each TCR beta chain by its CDR3 amino acid sequence plus V-gene family, and excluded reads lacking a unique V-gene family. As a way to deal with suspected cross-contamination and a sequencing artifact, a later analysis dropped nearly 600 nucleotide sequences that were highly shared and had low generation probability. In a later analysis, a clonal expansion index was calculated for each public chain from normalized within-repertoire ranks of inferred template counts. Generation probabilities in a later analysis came from a VDJ recombination model fitted to out-of-frame rearrangements, and those results were checked against IGoR. In a later analysis, TCR-TCR, TCR-HLA and TCR-CMV co-occurrence was scored with hypergeometric tests, and a repertoire-size bias correction was applied to TCR pairs. To estimate false discovery rates, a later analysis permuted the HLA or CMV assignments 20 times. A later analysis grouped co-occurring TCRs with DBSCAN, adding TCRdist sequence similarity when clustering within HLA-allele-positive subsets. Repertoires with fewer than 30,000 or more than 120,000 public chains, plus five repertoires with anomalous nucleotide sharing, were excluded from co-occurrence clustering. Drawn from immuneACCESS, this table holds only the in-frame rearrangements with V and J called that TCRdb kept. Clones are partly lost; checked studies trace under half to an unresolved V gene and leave the rest unexplained. Clone size and the V and J calls come from that table; the DNA yielded D and trimming. The sample table contains some 180,000 clones; only one count was recorded for around 82% of them. The ten largest account for 1.5% to 2% of the sample.

This receptor was taken from a man in his forties or fifties in good health and CMV-seropositive. The sequence joins TRBV28 to TRBJ2-7; D gene: possibly TRBD2, on 6 matching bases. The sample taken for sequencing was PBMCs. The base sequence is TGTGCCAGCAGTTTTGGAAGTAGGAGGAGGGGCTACGAGCAGTACTTC. This gives the protein CASSFGSRRRGYEQYF.